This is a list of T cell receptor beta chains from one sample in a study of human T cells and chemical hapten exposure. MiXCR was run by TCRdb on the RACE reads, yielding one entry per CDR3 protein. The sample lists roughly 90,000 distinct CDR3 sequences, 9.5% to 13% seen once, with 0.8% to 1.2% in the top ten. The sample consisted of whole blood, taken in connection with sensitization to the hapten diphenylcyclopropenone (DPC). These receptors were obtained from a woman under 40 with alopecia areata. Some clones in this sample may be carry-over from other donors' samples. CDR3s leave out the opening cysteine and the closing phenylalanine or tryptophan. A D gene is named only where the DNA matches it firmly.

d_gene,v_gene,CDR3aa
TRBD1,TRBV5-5,ASSYIQGAGQPQH
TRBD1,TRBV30,AWASGQGGITNEKLF
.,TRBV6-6,ASTPGGPQH
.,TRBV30,ARKEGSGSPLH
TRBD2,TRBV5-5,ASSLARLAGGTQETQY
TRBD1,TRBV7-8,ASADRAPIMNTEAF
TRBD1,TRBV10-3,AISKTGVTTEAF
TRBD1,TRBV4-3,ASSQGGGADEKLF
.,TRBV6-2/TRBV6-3,ASKSTANYGYT
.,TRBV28,ASSSLTSRGSPLH
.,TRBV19,ASGRDGGDTQY
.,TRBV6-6,ASSPEETQY
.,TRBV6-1,ASSTGMSNQPQH
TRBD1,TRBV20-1,SASPTGGYTIY
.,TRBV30,AWSEGQRNTEAF
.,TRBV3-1,ASSQDLQGTQY
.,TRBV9,ASSVAAGYEQY
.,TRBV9,ASSVGTTVEQY
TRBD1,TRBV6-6,AIQAGTGFNIQY
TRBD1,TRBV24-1,ATSNRGPGANVLT
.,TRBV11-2,ASSVNARGASLGANVLT
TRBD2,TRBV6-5,ASRRIEAGEQY
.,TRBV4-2,ASSQEVHRTQGVGSGANVLT
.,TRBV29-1,SVQGDPSSYEQY
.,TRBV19,ASTRGVDYGYT
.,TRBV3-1,ASSHTGYEQY
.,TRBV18,ASSGGVSSYNEQF
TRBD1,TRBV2,ASNGQGANYGYT
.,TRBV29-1,SASVNTEAF
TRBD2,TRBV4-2,ASSQTSSTDTQY
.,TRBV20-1,SARGAGRRTDTQY
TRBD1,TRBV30,AWSGGTGLSNQPQH
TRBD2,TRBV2,ASSEERTSGAFEQF
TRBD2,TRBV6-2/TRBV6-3,ASSSTRGEANVLT